This T cell receptor beta chain was identified during a study of PD-1 blockade in classical Hodgkin lymphoma. Clones were read by immunoSEQ multiplex PCR, and TCRdb kept only the in-frame ones, dropping some. Of 90,000 or so clones detected, 78% appear once; the ten largest clones hold 9.4%. The study, taken as a whole, reports: Lower baseline TCR diversity was reported for newly diagnosed patients than for healthy donors. The study found complete responders had baseline diversity similar to newly diagnosed patients. Factors driving the repertoire differences, possibly disease activity or prior therapy, remain undefined.

The germline V gene encodes CDR1 LNHDA and CDR2 SQIVND (reference sequence). This CDR3 contains 13 residues. V shed 10 bases and J shed 6 bases, with 16 bases lying between them. Described time point: cycle 4 day 1 (C4D1), after more than five weeks of nivolumab. Every single patient, without exception, relapsed after autologous stem cell transplantation, and brentuximab vedotin exposure varied. As to this clone: The antigen remains undetermined.

The rearrangement uses TRBV19 and TRBJ1-5; tentatively, D is TRBD1 (6 bases). This TCR was recovered from a human donor with classical Hodgkin lymphoma. The specimen comprised peripheral blood mononuclear cells (PBMCs), sampled before the fourth cycle of nivolumab. The CDR3 nucleotides are TGTGCCACCCAACAGGGATTTAGTCAGCCCCAGCATTTT. Its translation is CATQQGFSQPQHF. The complete variable domain, with remaining parts taken from reference TRBV19 and TRBJ1-5, reads DGGITQSPKYLFRKEGQNVTLSCEQNLNHDAMYWYRQDPGQGLRLIYYSQIVNDFQKGDIAEGYSVSREKKESFPLTVTSAQKNPTAFYLCATQQGFSQPQHFGDGTRLSIL.